The present TCR beta chain was sequenced within a study of tumor-infiltrating lymphocytes in primary liver carcinoma. Study-wide context: Donors had hepatocellular carcinoma or combined HCC and intrahepatic cholangiocarcinoma.

RNA and DNA were co-extracted from roughly 20-30 mg of unsorted bulk tissue. For this clonotype: Antigen specificity is unknown. A junction end diverges from the germline sequence, so it may reflect a read error.

Germline V lookup: CDR1 MGHRA, CDR2 YSYEKL. CDR3 length: 19 residues. The researchers produced TCR beta cDNA from around 500 ng total RNA with a constant-region primer. It was through three nested multiplex PCR rounds of slightly modified ARM-PCR that TCR beta libraries arose. The opening two PCR rounds, roughly 11 cycles each, paired TRBV1-TRBV30 forward primers with a C-beta reverse primer. TCRdb processed the multiplex PCR reads anew with MiXCR; each CDR3 protein has one entry. This table has 30,000 to 35,000 distinct CDR3 sequences, less than 80% appearing once. Study observations and caveats: Tumor-adjacent and tumor-blood pairs shared less of their repertoires than tumor region pairs shared. Only about 7-24% of top clones were detected in all five tumor regions. Tumors and blood were compared for top-250-clone fraction, and tumors had the significantly higher value (p = 0.039).

Sample: liver tumor tissue from sampling region 5. Subset: tumor region T5, tumor centre. The chain joins TRBV4-1 to TRBJ2-6; D may be TRBD1 or TRBD2 (5 bases each). This sequence was found in a man in his forties with primary liver carcinoma and hepatitis B virus infection. This CDR3 reads CTSSQIGLADVSGANVQTF. The DNA for the CDR3 is TGCACCAGCAGCCAAATTGGTCTAGCAGACGTCTCTGGGGCCAACGTCCAGACTTTC.